The rows below give T cell receptor beta chains drawn from one sample of a study of cytomegalovirus exposure and HLA in healthy donors. Using immunoSEQ multiplex PCR, the repertoire was profiled, and TCRdb retains in-frame clones only, with some absent. The sample has 100,000 to 150,000 clones, 75% to 90% seen once. Source material: PBMCs. These receptors all stem from a woman between 18 and 29 years old in good health and CMV-seronegative. Both conserved end residues are part of each CDR3. D genes are given only for firm matches. Part of the rows lack a size; the others show once, few, many or a class for expanded clones.

V gene	clone size	D gene	J gene	CDR3 DNA	CDR3 protein
TRBV19	once	NA	TRBJ1-5	TGTGCCAGTACCCTGACAGGAGGTCAGCCCCAGCATTTT	CASTLTGGQPQHF
TRBV19	NA	TRBD2	TRBJ2-1	TGTGCCAGTAGTACCCTAGCGGGAGGGGCGGGAGAGCAGTTCTTC	CASSTLAGGAGEQFF
TRBV28	NA	NA	TRBJ1-4	TGTGCCAGCAGGCCCCTCGAGGGTATGGAAAAACTGTTTTTT	CASRPLEGMEKLFF
TRBV11-2	few	TRBD2	TRBJ2-1	TGTGCCAGCAGCCCCGCGGGAGGGGGGGACAATGAGCAGTTCTTC	CASSPAGGGDNEQFF
TRBV28	once	TRBD1	TRBJ1-2	TGTGCCAGCAGCCCCATGGACAGGGCTAACTATGGCTACACCTTC	CASSPMDRANYGYTF
TRBV27	NA	NA	TRBJ1-1	TGTGCCAGCAGCCCAGGGTTAACCTTGAACACTGAAGCTTTCTTT	CASSPGLTLNTEAFF
TRBV7-2	NA	TRBD2	TRBJ2-7	TGTGCCAGCAGCTGGGGGGGAGCGGGCCGCTCCTACGAGCAGTACTTC	CASSWGGAGRSYEQYF
TRBV19	NA	NA	TRBJ2-7	TGTGCCAGTAGTCGCCAGGGGGGCGACGAGCAGTACTTC	CASSRQGGDEQYF
TRBV29-1	NA	TRBD2	TRBJ2-3	TGCAGCGTCGGACTAGCGGGGGGGCAAGGCACAGATACGCAGTATTTT	CSVGLAGGQGTDTQYF
TRBV9	NA	NA	TRBJ1-4	TGTGCCAGCAGCCCCGAGGGGGTCGCTAATGAAAAACTGTTTTTT	CASSPEGVANEKLFF
TRBV5-8	NA	NA	TRBJ2-3	TGTGCCAGCAGCTCGCGGGGTACTAGCACAGATACGCAGTATTTT	CASSSRGTSTDTQYF
TRBV7-9	NA	NA	TRBJ1-1	TGTGCCAGCAGCTTAGACCGCCCGGGAGACACTGAAGCTTTCTTT	CASSLDRPGDTEAFF
TRBV28	NA	NA	TRBJ2-7	TGTGCCAGCAGTTTATCGATGGAGATAGAGCAGTACTTC	CASSLSMEIEQYF
TRBV7-2	NA	NA	TRBJ1-6	TGTGCCAGCAGTCGGCAGGGTATGCAAAATTCACCCCTCCACTTT	CASSRQGMQNSPLHF
TRBV27	NA	NA	TRBJ1-1	TGTGCCAGCAGTTACGACAGAAACACTGAAGCTTTCTTT	CASSYDRNTEAFF
TRBV5-5	NA	NA	TRBJ1-1	TGTGCCAGCAGCTTGGCCCGGGTTGTCACTGAAGCTTTCTTT	CASSLARVVTEAFF
TRBV5-4	NA	NA	TRBJ1-1	TGTGCCAGCAGCGGGGGGGAGGTAGCTTTCTTT	CASSGGEVAFF
TRBV5-6	NA	NA	TRBJ2-7	TGTGCCAGCAGCTTGCTACAGACCAGCGAGCAGTACTTC	CASSLLQTSEQYF
TRBV11-2	NA	NA	TRBJ1-1	TGTGCCAGCAGCTTAAGGGGCCATCCCACTGAAGCTTTCTTT	CASSLRGHPTEAFF
TRBV28	NA	TRBD1	TRBJ1-6	TGTGCCAGCAGTGCAAAGACAGGGGTAGGCTCACCCCTCCACTTT	CASSAKTGVGSPLHF
TRBV30	NA	NA	TRBJ1-1	TGTGCCTGGAGTGGGGACACCCTCACTGAAGCTTTCTTT	CAWSGDTLTEAFF
TRBV4-1	few	NA	TRBJ1-5	TGCGCCAGCAGCCAAGACACGACAGGTCTTCAGCCCCAGCATTTT	CASSQDTTGLQPQHF
TRBV18	NA	NA	TRBJ2-5	TGTGCCAGCTCACCATCAGTACAGGGCAAAGAGACCCAGTACTTC	CASSPSVQGKETQYF
TRBV7-2	NA	TRBD2	TRBJ2-2	TGTGCCAGCAGCTCCGGACTAGCGGGGGTTGAGAACACCGGGGAGCTGTTTTTT	CASSSGLAGVENTGELFF